This is a list of T cell receptor beta chains from one sample in a study of cytomegalovirus exposure and HLA in healthy donors. Repertoires were generated with immunoSEQ multiplex PCR, while TCRdb's copy carries only in-frame clones and drops some. Among approximately 140,000 clones listed, 70% to 80% were seen once. Material: PBMCs. The receptor set was obtained from a woman between 45 and 65 years old in good health and CMV-seronegative. Both conserved end residues are part of each CDR3. A D gene is named only where the DNA matches it firmly. Where a row states a size, it is once, few, many or the class of an expanded clone; other rows omit it.

j_call	v_call	clone_size	d_call	cdr3_nt	cdr3_aa
TRBJ1-4	TRBV30	NA	TRBD1	TGTGCCTGGACAGGGGGCGATGAAAAACTGTTTTTT	CAWTGGDEKLFF
TRBJ2-7	TRBV19	NA	NA	TGTGCCAGTAGTATCGGACAGATATCGATCGGGCAGTACTTC	CASSIGQISIGQYF
TRBJ2-2	TRBV11-2	NA	TRBD2	TGTGCCAGCAGCTTAAGGGGCGGGAGGTATGACACCGGGGAGCTGTTTTTT	CASSLRGGRYDTGELFF
TRBJ2-5	TRBV5-1	NA	TRBD2	TGCGCCAGCAACCTCGGACTAGCGGGAGTGGAGACCCAGTACTTC	CASNLGLAGVETQYF
TRBJ1-5	TRBV7-2	NA	TRBD1	TGTGCCAGCAGCCAGAAGGAAACAGGGGTATACAATCAGCCCCAGCATTTT	CASSQKETGVYNQPQHF
TRBJ2-3	TRBV27	NA	NA	TGTGCCAGCAGTCCTAGTTGGATAACAAGCACAGATACGCAGTATTTT	CASSPSWITSTDTQYF
TRBJ2-3	TRBV14	NA	TRBD1	TGTGCCAGCAGCCAAGATGAAGGGACAGGGGGTTGGACAGATACGCAGTATTTT	CASSQDEGTGGWTDTQYF
TRBJ1-5	TRBV6-6	NA	TRBD1	TGTGCCAGCAGTAGACAGGGGGCCGGCAATCAGCCCCAGCATTTT	CASSRQGAGNQPQHF
TRBJ2-7	TRBV7-6	NA	NA	TGTGCCAGCAGCCAGACAGGCCTCCCCTACGAGCAGTACTTC	CASSQTGLPYEQYF
TRBJ2-1	TRBV5-4	NA	NA	TGTGCCAGCAGCTTTATCTCCTCGAATGAGCAGTTCTTC	CASSFISSNEQFF
TRBJ2-5	TRBV11-2	NA	TRBD2	TGTGCCAGCAGCTCCCGTACCGGGGGAGGGATCCAGTACTTC	CASSSRTGGGIQYF
TRBJ1-1	TRBV7-6	few	NA	TGTGCCAGCGGGTTACGGGTGAACACTGAAGCTTTCTTT	CASGLRVNTEAFF
TRBJ2-5	TRBV5-1	NA	TRBD2	TGCGCCAGCAGCTTGTCGGCTAGCGGGAGTGAGACCCAGTACTTC	CASSLSASGSETQYF
TRBJ1-1	TRBV6-1	NA	NA	TGTGCCAGCAGTGACACAGGTTTTGGAGCTTTCTTT	CASSDTGFGAFF
TRBJ1-1	TRBV6-5	NA	NA	TGTGCCAGCACCGAACCGGGGAACACTGAAGCTTTCTTT	CASTEPGNTEAFF
TRBJ2-7	TRBV5-4	NA	NA	TGTGCCAGCAGCTTGGTGGGGGCCGAGCAGTACTTC	CASSLVGAEQYF
TRBJ1-1	TRBV28	few	TRBD1	TGTGCCAGCAGTTTATTGGACAGGGTAAAGTTGACTGAAGCTTTCTTT	CASSLLDRVKLTEAFF
TRBJ2-3	TRBV9	NA	TRBD2	TGTGCCAGCAGCTTGGGGACTAGTCAGGGAGATACGCAGTATTTT	CASSLGTSQGDTQYF
TRBJ2-5	TRBV4-3	NA	NA	TGCGCCAGCAGCCAAGGATTAGGGGTAGAGACCCAGTACTTC	CASSQGLGVETQYF
TRBJ2-7	TRBV5-6	NA	NA	TGTGCCAGCAGCTCGGGACAACTATATCGGTACGAGCAGTACTTC	CASSSGQLYRYEQYF
TRBJ2-7	TRBV5-1	NA	NA	TGCGCCAGCAGCTTTAAACAGGCCTATGGCGAGCAGTACTTC	CASSFKQAYGEQYF
TRBJ2-3	TRBV7-2	NA	NA	TGTGCCAGCAGCTCTGCGAGGGTGACAGATACGCAGTATTTT	CASSSARVTDTQYF
TRBJ2-1	TRBV29-1	NA	NA	TGCAGCGTTCCCTTAGAAAATGAGCAGTTCTTC	CSVPLENEQFF
TRBJ1-1	TRBV4-3	NA	NA	TGCGCCAGCAGCCAAGAAGGCCCTCGGAGGTCGGCTTTCTTT	CASSQEGPRRSAFF
TRBJ2-1	TRBV5-1	NA	TRBD2	TGCGCCAGCAGTCTAAGTAGCGGGAGCTCCTACAATGAGCAGTTCTTC	CASSLSSGSSYNEQFF
TRBJ2-1	TRBV30	NA	TRBD2	TGTGCCTGGAGTGTACTAGCGGGAGGGCCCAGTGAGCAGTTCTTC	CAWSVLAGGPSEQFF
TRBJ1-1	TRBV10-2	NA	NA	TGCGCCAGCAGTGAATCGACTGAAGCTTTCTTT	CASSESTEAFF
TRBJ2-7	TRBV28	NA	NA	TGTGCCAGCAGTTTCCTAGCCCAGGTCTTCGAGCAGTACTTC	CASSFLAQVFEQYF
TRBJ2-1	TRBV6-4	NA	TRBD2	TGTGCCAGCAGTGAGGTTGCGGGAGGGGGTAATGAGCAGTTCTTC	CASSEVAGGGNEQFF
TRBJ1-2	TRBV18	few	TRBD1	TGTGCCAGCTCAACAGGGGAAACCCAGGGGATTGTCTATGGCTACACCTTC	CASSTGETQGIVYGYTF
TRBJ1-1	TRBV29-1	NA	NA	TGCAGCGTTTTGGAGGGTCGGGCTTTCTTT	CSVLEGRAFF
TRBJ1-6	TRBV4-3	once	NA	TGCGCCAGCAGCCAAGCCGACGGGAATTCACCCCTCCACTTT	CASSQADGNSPLHF
TRBJ1-1	TRBV27	NA	NA	TGTGCCAGCAGTTTTCGTCGGAACACTGAAGCTTTCTTT	CASSFRRNTEAFF
TRBJ2-7	TRBV29-1	NA	NA	TGCAGCGTGCTAGGGGGTAGCGAGCAGTACTTC	CSVLGGSEQYF
TRBJ2-3	TRBV27	once	TRBD2	TGTGCCAGCAGTTTATACACTAGCGCGGGAGATACGCAGTATTTT	CASSLYTSAGDTQYF
TRBJ1-2	TRBV5-1	NA	TRBD1	TGCGCCAGCAGCTTGCCCGGGACAGGGTTCGGCTACACCTTC	CASSLPGTGFGYTF
TRBJ2-1	TRBV11-2	NA	TRBD2	TGTGCCAGCAGCCCGGTAGGGGCTAGCGGGAGTAGCAATGAGCAGTTCTTC	CASSPVGASGSSNEQFF
TRBJ2-7	TRBV7-9	NA	TRBD1	TGTGCCAGCACCGACAGACAGGGGGACTCCTACGAGCAGTACTTC	CASTDRQGDSYEQYF
TRBJ2-1	TRBV6-5	few	NA	TGTGCCAGCAGTCCCATGCTCGGGTATGAGCAGTTCTTC	CASSPMLGYEQFF
TRBJ2-7	TRBV2	once	TRBD1	TGTGCCAGCAGTGCCGGGACAGGTCCCCTCGAGCAGTACTTC	CASSAGTGPLEQYF
TRBJ1-5	TRBV6-4	NA	TRBD1	TGTGCCAACAGGGGGGGAAGGGGCAATCAGCCCCAGCATTTT	CANRGGRGNQPQHF
TRBJ1-2	TRBV19	NA	NA	TGTGCCAGTAGTATAGATCTAGGGGCAAGGTACTATGGCTACACCTTC	CASSIDLGARYYGYTF
TRBJ2-3	TRBV7-3	NA	TRBD2	TGTGCCAGCAGCTTAATGGCGGGAGGGCTGGATACGCAGTATTTT	CASSLMAGGLDTQYF
TRBJ2-7	TRBV4-1	NA	TRBD2	TGCGCCAGCAGTCCGAACGGGGGGGTCGAGCAGTACTTC	CASSPNGGVEQYF
TRBJ1-2	TRBV30	NA	NA	TGTGCCTGGAACCTAGACAACTATGGCTACACCTTC	CAWNLDNYGYTF
TRBJ2-2	TRBV30	NA	TRBD1	TGTGCCTGGAGCGGGACAGGGAACACCGGGGAGCTGTTTTTT	CAWSGTGNTGELFF
TRBJ2-2	TRBV25-1	few	TRBD1	TGTGCCAGCAGTGGTTCGACAGGGGGCCTCGGGGAGCTGTTTTTT	CASSGSTGGLGELFF
TRBJ2-7	TRBV28	NA	TRBD2	TGTGCCAGCAACGAGCGCCTCGCGGGAGGGCCCCAACCCTCCTACGAGCAGTACTTC	CASNERLAGGPQPSYEQYF
TRBJ1-3	TRBV6-6	NA	TRBD1	TGTGCCAGCAGCGACAGGGTGCGGGTTGGAAACACCATATATTTT	CASSDRVRVGNTIYF
TRBJ2-1	TRBV6-5	NA	TRBD1	TGTGCCAGCAGACCAGGTGGACAGGGGTTTGATGAGCAGTTCTTC	CASRPGGQGFDEQFF
TRBJ2-7	TRBV4-3	NA	TRBD2	TGCGCCAGCAGCCAAGCCAGCGGGAGATTCTACGAGCAGTACTTC	CASSQASGRFYEQYF
TRBJ2-7	TRBV7-2	NA	TRBD1	TGTGCCAGCAGTCTAGCCAGGGGGTTGTACGAGCAGTACTTC	CASSLARGLYEQYF
TRBJ1-1	TRBV19	NA	NA	TGTGCCAGTAGCCAACCCAACAGGGTGTCAGCTTTCTTT	CASSQPNRVSAFF
TRBJ1-2	TRBV7-3	once	NA	TGTGCCAGCAGCCCTAGGGGGGGGTATGGCTACACCTTC	CASSPRGGYGYTF
TRBJ2-3	TRBV28	NA	NA	TGTGCCAGCAGTCCCGACAGGGACGAGGCGGGAATAGATACGCAGTATTTT	CASSPDRDEAGIDTQYF